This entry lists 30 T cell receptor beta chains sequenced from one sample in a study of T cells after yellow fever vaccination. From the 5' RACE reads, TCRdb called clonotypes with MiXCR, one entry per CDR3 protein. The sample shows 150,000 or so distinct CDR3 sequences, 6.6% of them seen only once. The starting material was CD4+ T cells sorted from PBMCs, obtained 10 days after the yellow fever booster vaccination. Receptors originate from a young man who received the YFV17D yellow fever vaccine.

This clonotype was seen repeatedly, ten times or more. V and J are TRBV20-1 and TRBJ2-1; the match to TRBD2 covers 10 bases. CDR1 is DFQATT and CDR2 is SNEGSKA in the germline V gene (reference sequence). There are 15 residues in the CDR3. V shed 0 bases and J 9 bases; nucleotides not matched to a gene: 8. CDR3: CSARDWSSGSAEQFF. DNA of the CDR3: TGCAGTGCTAGAGATTGGTCTAGCGGGAGTGCTGAGCAGTTCTTC.

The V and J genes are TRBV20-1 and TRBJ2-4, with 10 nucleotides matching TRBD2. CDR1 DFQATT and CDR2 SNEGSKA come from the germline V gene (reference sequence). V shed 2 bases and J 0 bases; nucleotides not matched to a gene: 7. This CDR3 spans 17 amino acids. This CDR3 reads CSARLAGVLLAKNIQYF. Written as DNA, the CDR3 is TGCAGTGCTAGACTAGCGGGAGTGTTGCTAGCCAAAAACATTCAGTACTTC.

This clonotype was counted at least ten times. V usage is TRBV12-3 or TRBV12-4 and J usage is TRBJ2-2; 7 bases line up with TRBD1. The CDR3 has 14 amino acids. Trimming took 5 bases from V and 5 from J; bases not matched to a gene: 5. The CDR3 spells CASSRDSLTGELFF. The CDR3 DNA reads TGTGCCAGCAGTCGGGACAGCCTGACCGGGGAGCTGTTTTTT.

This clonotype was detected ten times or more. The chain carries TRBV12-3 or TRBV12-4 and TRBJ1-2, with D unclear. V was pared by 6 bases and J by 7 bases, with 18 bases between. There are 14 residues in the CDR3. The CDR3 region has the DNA TGTGCCAGCAGCATTATCTCGTTATATGGTGGCTACACCTTC. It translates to CASSIISLYGGYTF.

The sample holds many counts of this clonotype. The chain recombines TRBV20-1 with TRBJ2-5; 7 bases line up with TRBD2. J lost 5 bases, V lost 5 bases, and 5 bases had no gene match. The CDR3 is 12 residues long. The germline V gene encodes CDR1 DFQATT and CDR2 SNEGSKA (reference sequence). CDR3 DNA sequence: TGCAGTGCTGCGGGAGAAAAGGAGACCCAGTACTTC. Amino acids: CSAAGEKETQYF.

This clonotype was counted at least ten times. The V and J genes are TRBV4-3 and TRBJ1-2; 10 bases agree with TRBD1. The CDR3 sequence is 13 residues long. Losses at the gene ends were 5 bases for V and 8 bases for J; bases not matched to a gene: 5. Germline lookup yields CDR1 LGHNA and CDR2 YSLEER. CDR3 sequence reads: CASSTRDRGGYTF. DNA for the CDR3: TGCGCCAGCAGCACCCGGGACAGGGGAGGCTACACCTTC.

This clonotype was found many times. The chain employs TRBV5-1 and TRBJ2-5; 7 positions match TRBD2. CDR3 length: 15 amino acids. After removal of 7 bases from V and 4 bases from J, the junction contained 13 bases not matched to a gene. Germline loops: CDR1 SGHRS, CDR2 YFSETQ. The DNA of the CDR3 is TGCGCCAGCGGACCCTCGGGGGAGGGCCTAGAGACCCAGTACTTC. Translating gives CASGPSGEGLETQYF.

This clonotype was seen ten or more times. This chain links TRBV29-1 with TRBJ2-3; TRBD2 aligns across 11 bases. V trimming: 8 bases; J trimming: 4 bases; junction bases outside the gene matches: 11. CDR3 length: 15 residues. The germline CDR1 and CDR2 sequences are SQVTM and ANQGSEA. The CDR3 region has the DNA TGCAGCTCAAAACGGGCTAGCGGGAGGCCAGATACGCAGTATTTT. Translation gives CSSKRASGRPDTQYF.

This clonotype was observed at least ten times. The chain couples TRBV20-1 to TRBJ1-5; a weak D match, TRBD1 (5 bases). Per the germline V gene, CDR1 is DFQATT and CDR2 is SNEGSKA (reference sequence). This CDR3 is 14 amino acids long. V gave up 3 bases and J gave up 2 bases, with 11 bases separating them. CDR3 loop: CSASADRGNQPQHF. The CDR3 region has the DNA TGCAGTGCTAGTGCAGACAGAGGCAATCAGCCCCAGCATTTT.

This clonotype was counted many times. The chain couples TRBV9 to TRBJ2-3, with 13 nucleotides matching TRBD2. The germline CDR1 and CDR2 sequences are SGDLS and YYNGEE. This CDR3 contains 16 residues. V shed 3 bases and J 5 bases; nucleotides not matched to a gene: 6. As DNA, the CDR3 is TGTGCCAGCAGCGAAACTAGCGGGAGGGCAGGAGATACGCAGTATTTT. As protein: CASSETSGRAGDTQYF.

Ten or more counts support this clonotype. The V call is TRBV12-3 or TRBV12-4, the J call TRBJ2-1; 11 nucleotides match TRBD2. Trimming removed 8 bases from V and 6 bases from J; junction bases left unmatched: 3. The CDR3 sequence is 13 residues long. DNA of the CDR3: TGTGCCAGCTCTAGCGGGAGGCTCAATGAGCAGTTCTTC. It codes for CASSSGRLNEQFF.

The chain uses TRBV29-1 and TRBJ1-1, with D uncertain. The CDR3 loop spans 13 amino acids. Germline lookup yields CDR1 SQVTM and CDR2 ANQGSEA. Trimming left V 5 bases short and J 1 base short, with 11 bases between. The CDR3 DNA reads TGCAGCGTTCCCCAGGATGGGAACACTGAAGCTTTCTTT. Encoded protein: CSVPQDGNTEAFF.

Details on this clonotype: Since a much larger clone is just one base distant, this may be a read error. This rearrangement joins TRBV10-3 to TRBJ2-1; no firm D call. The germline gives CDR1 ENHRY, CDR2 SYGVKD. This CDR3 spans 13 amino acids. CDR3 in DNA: TGTGCCATCAGTGGAAAAACGAACAATAAGCAGTTCTTC. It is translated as CAISGKTNNKQFF.

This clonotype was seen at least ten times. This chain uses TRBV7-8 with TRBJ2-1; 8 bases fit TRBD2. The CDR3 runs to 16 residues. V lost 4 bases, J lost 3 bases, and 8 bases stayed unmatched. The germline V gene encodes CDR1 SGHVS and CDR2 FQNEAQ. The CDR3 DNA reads TGTGCCAGCAGCTCCGGGAGGGCGGTTTTCTACAATGAGCAGTTCTTC. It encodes CASSSGRAVFYNEQFF.

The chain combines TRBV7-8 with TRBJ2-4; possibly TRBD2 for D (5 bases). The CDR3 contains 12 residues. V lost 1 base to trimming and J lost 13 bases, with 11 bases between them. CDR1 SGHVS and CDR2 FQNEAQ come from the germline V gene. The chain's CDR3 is CASSLDGGPQYF. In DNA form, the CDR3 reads TGTGCCAGCAGCTTAGATGGCGGGCCACAGTACTTC.

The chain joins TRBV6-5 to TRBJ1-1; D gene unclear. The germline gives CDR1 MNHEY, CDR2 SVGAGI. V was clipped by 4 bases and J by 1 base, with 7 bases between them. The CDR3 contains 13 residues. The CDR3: CASSSDTNTEAFF. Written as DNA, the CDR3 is TGTGCCAGCAGTTCCGACACGAACACTGAAGCTTTCTTT.

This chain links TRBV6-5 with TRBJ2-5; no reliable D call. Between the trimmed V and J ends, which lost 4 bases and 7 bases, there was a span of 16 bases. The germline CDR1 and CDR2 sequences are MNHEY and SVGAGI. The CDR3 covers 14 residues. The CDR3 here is CASSSTGRRRTQYF. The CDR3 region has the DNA TGTGCCAGCAGTTCTACCGGGCGCCGGAGGACCCAGTACTTC.

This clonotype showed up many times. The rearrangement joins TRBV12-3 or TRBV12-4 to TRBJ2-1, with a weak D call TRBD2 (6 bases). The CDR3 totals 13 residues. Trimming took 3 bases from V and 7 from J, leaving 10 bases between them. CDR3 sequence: CASSFAGMNEQFF. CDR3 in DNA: TGTGCCAGCAGTTTTGCGGGAATGAATGAGCAGTTCTTC.

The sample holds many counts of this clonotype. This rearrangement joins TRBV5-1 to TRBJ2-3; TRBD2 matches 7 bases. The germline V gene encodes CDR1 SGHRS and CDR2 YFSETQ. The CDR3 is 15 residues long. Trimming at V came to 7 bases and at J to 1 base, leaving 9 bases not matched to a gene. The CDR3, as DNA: TGCGCCAGCGGAAAGACTAGCTCGCGCACAGATACGCAGTATTTT. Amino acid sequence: CASGKTSSRTDTQYF.

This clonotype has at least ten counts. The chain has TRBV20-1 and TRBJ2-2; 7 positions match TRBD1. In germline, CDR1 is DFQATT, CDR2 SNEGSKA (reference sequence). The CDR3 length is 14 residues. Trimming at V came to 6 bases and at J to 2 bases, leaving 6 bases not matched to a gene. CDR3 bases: TGCAGTGCCCAGACAGGGTATAACACCGGGGAGCTGTTTTTT. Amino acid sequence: CSAQTGYNTGELFF.

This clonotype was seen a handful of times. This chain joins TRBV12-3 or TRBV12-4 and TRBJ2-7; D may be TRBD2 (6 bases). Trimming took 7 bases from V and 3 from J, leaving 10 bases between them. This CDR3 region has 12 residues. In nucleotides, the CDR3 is TGTGCCAGCACCTACGGGGGCTACGAGCAGTACTTC. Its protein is CASTYGGYEQYF.

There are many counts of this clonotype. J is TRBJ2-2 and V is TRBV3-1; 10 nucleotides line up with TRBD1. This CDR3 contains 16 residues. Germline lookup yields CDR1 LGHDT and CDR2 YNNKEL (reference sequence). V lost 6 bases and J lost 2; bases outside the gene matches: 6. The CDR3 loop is CASRLRDRGNTGELFF. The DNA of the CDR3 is TGTGCCAGCAGGCTCCGGGACAGGGGAAACACCGGGGAGCTGTTTTTT.

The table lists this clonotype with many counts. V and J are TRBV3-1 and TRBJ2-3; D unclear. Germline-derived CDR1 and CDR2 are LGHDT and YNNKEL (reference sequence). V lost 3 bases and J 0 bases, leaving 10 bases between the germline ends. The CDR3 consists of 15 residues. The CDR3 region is CASSQMETSTDTQYF. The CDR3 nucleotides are TGTGCCAGCAGCCAGATGGAGACAAGCACAGATACGCAGTATTTT.

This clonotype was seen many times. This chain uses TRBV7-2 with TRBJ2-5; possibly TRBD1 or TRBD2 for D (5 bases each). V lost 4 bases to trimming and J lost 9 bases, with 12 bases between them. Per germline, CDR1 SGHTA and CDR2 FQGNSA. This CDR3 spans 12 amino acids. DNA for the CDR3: TGTGCCAGCAGCTACCTTTTGGGGGCCCAGTACTTC. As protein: CASSYLLGAQYF.

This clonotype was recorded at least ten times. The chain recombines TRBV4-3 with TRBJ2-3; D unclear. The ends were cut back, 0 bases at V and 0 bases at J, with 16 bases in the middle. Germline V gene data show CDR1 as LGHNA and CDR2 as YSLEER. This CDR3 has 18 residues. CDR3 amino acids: CASSQDRYQRSSTDTQYF. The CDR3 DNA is TGCGCCAGCAGCCAAGATAGGTATCAGAGATCTAGCACAGATACGCAGTATTTT.

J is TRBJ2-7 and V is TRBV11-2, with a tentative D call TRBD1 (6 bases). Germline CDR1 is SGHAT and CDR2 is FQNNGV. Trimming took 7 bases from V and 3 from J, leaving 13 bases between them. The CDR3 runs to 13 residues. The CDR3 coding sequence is TGTGCCAGCACACAGGGTAGAGTCTACGAGCAGTACTTC. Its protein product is CASTQGRVYEQYF.

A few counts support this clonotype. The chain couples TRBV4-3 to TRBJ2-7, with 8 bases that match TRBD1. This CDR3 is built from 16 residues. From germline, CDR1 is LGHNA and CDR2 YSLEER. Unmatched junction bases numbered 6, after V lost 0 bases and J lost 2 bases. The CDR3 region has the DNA TGCGCCAGCAGCCAAGATCGGACAGGGATTCCCTACGAGCAGTACTTC. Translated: CASSQDRTGIPYEQYF.

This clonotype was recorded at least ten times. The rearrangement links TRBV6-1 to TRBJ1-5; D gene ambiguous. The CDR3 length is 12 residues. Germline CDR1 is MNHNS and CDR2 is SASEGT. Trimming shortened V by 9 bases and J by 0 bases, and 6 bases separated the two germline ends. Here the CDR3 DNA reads TGTGCCAGTCGGGATAGCAATCAGCCCCAGCATTTT. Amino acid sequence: CASRDSNQPQHF.

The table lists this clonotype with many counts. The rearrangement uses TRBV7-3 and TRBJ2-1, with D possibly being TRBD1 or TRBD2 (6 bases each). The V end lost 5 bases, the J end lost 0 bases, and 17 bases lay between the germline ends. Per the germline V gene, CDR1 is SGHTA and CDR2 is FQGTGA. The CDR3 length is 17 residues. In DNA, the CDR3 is TGTGCCAGCAGCCAACCTCTTGGAGGGGGCTCCTACAATGAGCAGTTCTTC. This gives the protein CASSQPLGGGSYNEQFF.

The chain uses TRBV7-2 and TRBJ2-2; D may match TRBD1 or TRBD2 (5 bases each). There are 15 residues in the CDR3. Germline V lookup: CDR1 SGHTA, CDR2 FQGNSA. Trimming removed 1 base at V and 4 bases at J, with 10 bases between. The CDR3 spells CASSLVGRLTGELFF. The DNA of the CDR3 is TGTGCCAGCAGCTTAGTGGGACGCCTCACCGGGGAGCTGTTTTTT.